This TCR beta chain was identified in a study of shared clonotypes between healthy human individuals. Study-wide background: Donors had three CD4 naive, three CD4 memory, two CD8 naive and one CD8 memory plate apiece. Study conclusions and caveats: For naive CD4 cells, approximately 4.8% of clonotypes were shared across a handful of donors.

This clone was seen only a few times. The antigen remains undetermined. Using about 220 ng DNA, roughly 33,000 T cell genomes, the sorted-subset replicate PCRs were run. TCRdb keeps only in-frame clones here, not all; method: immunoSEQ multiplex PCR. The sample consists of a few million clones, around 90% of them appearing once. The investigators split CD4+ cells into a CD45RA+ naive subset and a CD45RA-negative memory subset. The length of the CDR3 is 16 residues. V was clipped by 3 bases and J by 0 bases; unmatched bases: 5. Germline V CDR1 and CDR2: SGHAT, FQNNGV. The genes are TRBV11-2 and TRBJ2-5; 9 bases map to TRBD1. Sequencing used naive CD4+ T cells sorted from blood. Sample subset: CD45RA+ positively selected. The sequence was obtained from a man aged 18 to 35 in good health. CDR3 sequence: CASSFSGQGYQETQYF. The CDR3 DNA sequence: TGTGCCAGCAGCTTCTCCGGACAGGGGTACCAAGAGACCCAGTACTTC.